This T cell receptor beta chain was sequenced during a study of tumor and adjacent non-tumor tissue in lung cancer. In the study overall: Each sample yielded 3.5 million to 5 million productive TCRbeta reads on average. General study points: Patients with more diverse tumor TCRs had worse survival.

The germline gives CDR1 SGHNT, CDR2 YENEEA. The CDR3 sequence is 15 residues long. This sample's RNA came from whole unsorted tissue. About this clonotype: The antigen is not known. The junction differs from germline at one of its ends, possibly a read error.

Three rounds of nested PCR, following a modified ARM-PCR protocol, produced the TCRbeta library. TCRdb fed the multiplex PCR reads into MiXCR, producing one record per CDR3 protein. This table holds about 110,000 distinct CDR3 sequences, approximately 71% found once. V is TRBV11-3 and J is TRBJ2-7; D might be TRBD1 (5 bases). The receptor's source is an older woman with non-small cell lung cancer. The source material was lung tumor tissue. The CDR3, as DNA: TGTGCCAGCAGCTTACGAGCAGGGATCTCCTACAAGCAGTACTTC. Its protein is CASSLRAGISYKQYF.